This T cell receptor beta chain was captured in a study of T cells after yellow fever vaccination. Study-level findings and limits: Most clones from primary vaccination were detected again post-booster (just over 95% CD4, 88% CD8).

One entry per CDR3 protein, called by TCRdb with MiXCR from the 5' RACE reads. In the table there are roughly 74,000 distinct CDR3 sequences, roughly 7.4% of which are singletons. Germline V gives CDR1 SGHVS, CDR2 FNYEAQ. This CDR3 is built from 12 residues. V was pared by 5 bases and J by 7 bases, with 9 bases between. A word on this clonotype: Its target is not known.

Sequencing used CD8+ T cells sorted from PBMCs, obtained 5 days after the first yellow fever vaccination. The clonotype comes from a man between 18 and 29 years old who received the YFV17D yellow fever vaccine. This chain links TRBV7-6 with TRBJ2-1; the D is unclear. CDR3: CASSARKNEQFF. In DNA form, the CDR3 reads TGTGCCAGCAGCGCGCGAAAAAATGAGCAGTTCTTC.